Below are 4 T cell receptor beta chains sequenced from a single sample in a study of spatial heterogeneity in lung cancer. Time point specified: sample taken at primary tumor resection. Material for sequencing was whole RNA from tumor, nontumor lung or frozen PBMC, left unsorted. One entry per CDR3 protein results from TCRdb running MiXCR on the 5' RACE reads. The sample lists 89,000 or so distinct CDR3 sequences; about a fifth were seen once. The starting material was PBMCs, obtained at surgery. These receptors were taken from a male donor with early-stage non-small cell lung cancer.

By share, this clonotype counts as medium-sized. J is TRBJ2-7 and V is TRBV28, with 10 bases identical to TRBD2. With V trimmed by 6 bases and J by 4 bases, 3 bases remained unmatched. Germline values: CDR1 MDHEN, CDR2 SYDVKM. The CDR3 runs to 13 residues. The CDR3 region has the DNA TGTGCCAGCAGCGGGACTAGCGTTTACGAGCAGTACTTC. Translated: CASSGTSVYEQYF.

The chain carries TRBV12-3 or TRBV12-4 and TRBJ1-1, with TRBD1 identical over 7 bases. J lost 5 bases, V lost 2 bases, and 5 bases had no gene match. The CDR3 consists of 14 residues. In DNA, the CDR3 is TGTGCCAGCAGTTTAACGGCAGGGGGAACTGAAGCTTTCTTT. This codes for CASSLTAGGTEAFF.

The chain is built from TRBV2 and TRBJ2-7, with TRBD2 identical over 8 bases. In germline, CDR1 is SNHLY, CDR2 FYNNEI. This CDR3 has 11 amino acids. Trimming removed 11 bases from V and 5 bases from J; junction bases left unmatched: 5. This CDR3 reads CASGGPNEQYF. The DNA for the CDR3 is TGTGCCTCGGGGGGGCCGAACGAGCAGTACTTC. The whole variable domain, filled in from reference TRBV2 and TRBJ2-7, reads EPEVTQTPSHQVTQMGQEVILRCVPISNHLYFYWYRQILGQKVEFLVSFYNNEISEKSEIFDDQFSVERPDGSNFTLKIRSTKLEDSAMYFCASGGPNEQYFGPGTRLTVT.

V gene TRBV27 combines with J gene TRBJ2-5; 7 bases agree with TRBD1. Losses at the gene ends were 5 bases for V and 4 bases for J; bases not matched to a gene: 10. The CDR3 has 15 amino acids. The V gene's germline CDR1 is MNHEY and CDR2 SMNVEV (reference sequence). The CDR3: CASSDWDSDAETQYF. In DNA form, the CDR3 reads TGTGCCAGCAGTGACTGGGACAGCGACGCAGAGACCCAGTACTTC.